The 23 T cell receptor beta chains reported below all come from one sample, sequenced in a study of chemoradiotherapy in HPV16-positive cancers. TCRdb keeps only in-frame clones here, not all; method: immunoSEQ multiplex PCR. In the table there are under 6,000 clones, around 70% of which are singletons. The sequenced sample was tumor tissue, obtained from a patient who underwent chemoradiotherapy. The receptor source for this set is a human donor with HPV-associated anogenital cancer.

V is TRBV27 and J is TRBJ1-5; the match to TRBD1 covers 10 bases. The CDR3 extends over 18 amino acids. Germline loops: CDR1 MNHEY, CDR2 SMNVEV (reference sequence). J lost 7 bases, V lost 5 bases, and 17 bases had no gene match. CDR3 residues: CASSPRGTGDLSWQPQHF. CDR3 coding DNA: TGTGCCAGCAGTCCGCGCGGGACAGGGGATTTGTCTTGGCAGCCCCAGCATTTT.

The chain combines TRBV30 with TRBJ2-7; D is unclear. The CDR3 covers 13 residues. Per germline, CDR1 GTSNPN and CDR2 SVGIG (reference sequence). The V end was cut by 3 bases, the J end by 4 bases, with 13 bases between. CDR3 nucleotides: TGTGCCTGGAGACCGGGCGCTGGATACGAGCAGTACTTC. Amino acid sequence: CAWRPGAGYEQYF. Drawing the rest from reference TRBV30 and TRBJ2-7, the complete variable domain is SQTIHQWPATLVQPVGSPLSLECTVEGTSNPNLYWYRQAAGRGLQLLFYSVGIGQISSEVPQNLSASRPQDRQFILSSKKLLLSDSGFYLCAWRPGAGYEQYFGPGTRLTVT.

This clone was found a few times. The rearrangement joins TRBV5-4 to TRBJ1-2; TRBD1 matches at 11 bases. CDR3 length equals 18 residues. The V gene's germline CDR1 is SGHNT and CDR2 YYREEE (reference sequence). The trim removed 7 bases at V and 2 bases at J, leaving 16 bases unmatched. CDR3 in amino acids: CASGYQPSGTGGNYGYTF. CDR3 coding DNA: TGTGCCAGCGGTTACCAACCCTCCGGGACAGGGGGGAACTATGGCTACACCTTC. The full variable domain, with the rest looked up from reference TRBV5-4 and TRBJ1-2, is ETGVTQSPTHLIKTRGQQVTLRCSSQSGHNTVSWYQQALGQGPQFIFQYYREEENGRGNFPPRFSGLQFPNYSSELNVNALELDDSALYLCASGYQPSGTGGNYGYTFGSGTRLTVV.

This clone was seen only a few times. J is TRBJ2-7 and V is TRBV19, with 9 bases aligning to TRBD2. V trimming: 5 bases; J trimming: 2 bases; junction bases outside the gene matches: 7. CDR3 length equals 15 residues. CDR1 and CDR2 (germline): LNHDA, SQIVND (reference sequence). CDR3 residues: CASSPIAGATYEQYF. The CDR3 DNA reads TGTGCCAGTAGTCCGATAGCGGGAGCGACCTACGAGCAGTACTTC.

The chain uses TRBV19 and TRBJ2-5, with unresolved D. Trimming took off 5 bases at V and 2 bases at J, with 12 bases between the two ends. In germline, CDR1 is LNHDA, CDR2 SQIVND (reference sequence). The CDR3 covers 14 residues. In DNA form, the CDR3 reads TGTGCCAGTAGTTTTGTCCGAGATCAAGAGACCCAGTACTTC. Its translation is CASSFVRDQETQYF. Supplemented by reference TRBV19 and TRBJ2-5, the full variable domain reads DGGITQSPKYLFRKEGQNVTLSCEQNLNHDAMYWYRQDPGQGLRLIYYSQIVNDFQKGDIAEGYSVSREKKESFPLTVTSAQKNPTAFYLCASSFVRDQETQYFGPGTRLLVL.

The chain couples TRBV4-1 to TRBJ2-5; 7 positions match TRBD1. The germline V gene encodes CDR1 MGHRA and CDR2 YSYEKL. The CDR3 consists of 15 residues. Germline trimming cut 0 bases from V and 0 bases from J; bases unmatched to any gene: 1. This CDR3 reads CASSQDRGYQETQYF. In nucleotides, the CDR3 is TGCGCCAGCAGCCAAGACAGGGGGTACCAAGAGACCCAGTACTTC.

The chain recombines TRBV6-1 with TRBJ1-1; 7 bases fit TRBD1. This CDR3 is built from 13 residues. Germline lookup yields CDR1 MNHNS and CDR2 SASEGT. With 10 bases clipped from V and 1 base from J, the junction kept 6 bases outside the gene matches. DNA for the CDR3: TGTGCCACCTTCAGACAGGGGAACACTGAAGCTTTCTTT. This translates into CATFRQGNTEAFF.

The genes are TRBV2 and TRBJ1-6; no firm D call. Germline V gives CDR1 SNHLY, CDR2 FYNNEI. The CDR3 runs to 12 residues. Trimming removed 2 bases from V and 10 bases from J, with 6 bases in between. CDR3 DNA sequence: TGTGCCAGCAGTGAACCGCCCTCACCCCTCCACTTT. Translation gives CASSEPPSPLHF.

The rearrangement joins TRBV11-2 to TRBJ1-5; D is unclear. The CDR3 is 15 amino acids. V lost 1 base and J 3 bases, leaving 10 bases between the germline ends. From germline, CDR1 is SGHAT and CDR2 FQNNGV. CDR3 nucleotide sequence: TGTGCCAGCAGCTTAGGTTCGCATTACAATCAGCCCCAGCATTTT. It is translated as CASSLGSHYNQPQHF.

The genes are TRBV21-1 and TRBJ2-7; the listed D gene, TRBD1, was not tested against the DNA. TRBV21-1 is tagged as a pseudogene. The CDR3 has 14 amino acids. CDR3 residues: CASPAGTASYEQYF. CDR3 DNA sequence: TGTGCCAGCCCCGCCGGGACAGCTTCCTACGAGCAGTACTTC.

This clone is termed large (0.1 to 1%). The genes are TRBV5-1 and TRBJ1-5; unclear D gene. Germline values: CDR1 SGHRS, CDR2 YFSETQ. This CDR3 contains 13 residues. Trimming shortened V by 2 bases and J by 0 bases, and 3 bases separated the two germline ends. The CDR3 region is CASSFNSNQPQHF. The DNA of the CDR3 is TGCGCCAGCAGCTTTAATAGCAATCAGCCCCAGCATTTT.

This chain links TRBV5-4 with TRBJ2-2; TRBD2 aligns across 8 bases. Germline V gene sequence: CDR1 SGHNT, CDR2 YYREEE (reference sequence). CDR3 length equals 16 residues. V lost 4 bases to trimming and J lost 4 bases; unmatched junction nucleotides: 9. The CDR3 spells CASSGAGDQSTGELFF. CDR3 coding DNA: TGTGCCAGCAGCGGAGCGGGAGACCAGAGCACCGGGGAGCTGTTTTTT.

The V call is TRBV13, the J call TRBJ2-5; 9 bases fit TRBD2. The ends lost 0 bases at V and 5 bases at J; junction bases unmatched: 13. The CDR3 runs 18 residues. The germline CDR1 and CDR2 sequences are PRHDT and FYEKMQ (reference sequence). CDR3 protein: CASSLGSSTREGGETQYF. The CDR3 DNA reads as TGTGCCAGCAGCTTAGGTAGTTCCACGCGGGAGGGCGGGGAGACCCAGTACTTC.

A few counts support this clone. This chain uses TRBV7-9 with TRBJ2-1, with TRBD2 matching 10 bases. The length of the CDR3 is 19 residues. Germline V gives CDR1 SEHNR, CDR2 FQNEAQ (reference sequence). V dropped 5 bases and J dropped 7; count of bases not matched to a gene: 20. The CDR3 region is CASSISGLAGDPFGNEQFF. The CDR3 DNA follows: TGTGCCAGCAGCATTAGTGGCCTAGCGGGGGACCCTTTCGGGAATGAGCAGTTCTTC.

This clone was recorded only once. The CDR3 region has the DNA TGCGCCAGCAGCCATGACAACAGGGCCGAAGCTTTCTTT. Residues: CASSHDNRAEAFF. The chain has TRBV5-1 and TRBJ1-1, with a tentative D call TRBD1 (6 bases). Germline-derived CDR1 and CDR2 are SGHRS and YFSETQ. This CDR3 has 13 amino acids. V was shortened by 4 bases and J by 8 bases, with 15 bases between the two germline ends.

In its sample, this clone was seen once. The CDR3 protein is CASSSDHNEQFF. The CDR3 DNA reads TGTGCCAGCAGCTCCGACCACAATGAGCAGTTCTTC. The gene calls are TRBV7-3 and TRBJ2-1; D gene unclear. The V and J ends lost 4 bases and 5 bases respectively, with 6 bases between them. In germline, CDR1 is SGHTA, CDR2 FQGTGA. The length of the CDR3 is 12 residues.

The CDR3 coding sequence is TGCGCCAGCAGTCAGGGGAGTCGGCAGCCCCAGCATTTT. It yields the protein CASSQGSRQPQHF. The V call is TRBV10-2, the J call TRBJ1-5; possibly TRBD1 for D (6 bases). The CDR3 is made up of 13 amino acids. Germline V gene sequence: CDR1 WSHSY, CDR2 SAAADI. Trimming took 5 bases from V and 7 from J, leaving 12 bases between them.

The chain uses TRBV7-9 and TRBJ1-1; D remains unclear. Germline CDR1 SEHNR, CDR2 FQNEAQ (reference sequence). The CDR3 totals 13 residues. V lost 2 bases, J lost 0 bases, and 4 bases lay in between. CDR3 coding DNA: TGTGCCAGCAGCTTATCTGTGAACACTGAAGCTTTCTTT. It specifies CASSLSVNTEAFF.

This sequence joins TRBV5-1 and TRBJ2-1; 12 nucleotides align to TRBD2. This CDR3 comprises 17 residues. Unmatched junction bases numbered 8, after V lost 7 bases and J lost 0 bases. Germline V gene sequence: CDR1 SGHRS, CDR2 YFSETQ. The chain's CDR3 is CASRTSGRPSSYNEQFF. The DNA of the CDR3 is TGCGCCAGCCGTACTAGCGGGAGGCCCAGCTCCTACAATGAGCAGTTCTTC.

The chain has TRBV28 and TRBJ1-2; a weak D match, TRBD1 (5 bases). The CDR3 runs 16 residues. V gave up 5 bases and J gave up 0 bases, with 16 bases separating them. Looked up from germline, CDR1 is MDHEN and CDR2 is SYDVKM. The CDR3 sequence: CASSPPEGRTNYGYTF. The DNA for the CDR3 is TGTGCCAGCAGTCCGCCGGAGGGGCGGACTAACTATGGCTACACCTTC.

J is TRBJ2-7 and V is TRBV30; D is unresolved. Trimming removed 0 bases at V and 3 bases at J, with 12 bases between. Germline V gene lookup returns CDR1 GTSNPN and CDR2 SVGIG (reference sequence). CDR3 length equals 14 residues. CDR3 region: CAWSVGRWGYEQYF. The CDR3 DNA is TGTGCCTGGAGTGTAGGCCGCTGGGGCTACGAGCAGTACTTC.

This clone was counted a few times. J is TRBJ2-2 and V is TRBV19, with TRBD1 matching 7 bases. This CDR3 is 13 amino acids long. Looked up from germline, CDR1 is LNHDA and CDR2 is SQIVND (reference sequence). V lost 11 bases and J lost 6; bases outside the gene matches: 9. CDR3 nucleotide sequence: TGTGCCGGGAGCGACAGGGCGGCCGGGGAGCTGTTTTTT. Translating gives CAGSDRAAGELFF.

The chain joins TRBV5-1 to TRBJ2-7, with TRBD1 as a possible D gene (6 bases). This CDR3 is built from 14 residues. The germline CDR1 and CDR2 sequences are SGHRS and YFSETQ. Deletions cut 2 bases from V and 2 bases from J, with 11 bases between. CDR3 amino acids: CASSLSGAAYEQYF. CDR3 DNA: TGCGCCAGCAGCTTATCAGGGGCAGCCTACGAGCAGTACTTC. The whole variable domain, remainder taken from reference TRBV5-1 and TRBJ2-7, is KAGVTQTPRYLIKTRGQQVTLSCSPISGHRSVSWYQQTPGQGLQFLFEYFSETQRNKGNFPGRFSGRQFSNSRSEMNVSTLELGDSALYLCASSLSGAAYEQYFGPGTRLTVT.